This TCR beta chain was retrieved from a study of blood T cells in healthy people across ages. General study results and limits: It was found that TCR beta diversity correlated strongly with the percentage of naive T cells.

This clonotype was counted only a few times. Its antigen is unknown. For the second PCR, which ran for 7 to 11 cycles, a sample-barcoded 5' primer and a J-beta primer mix were used. TCRdb reprocessed the 5' RACE reads via MiXCR and lists one record per CDR3 protein. The sample has around 800,000 distinct CDR3 sequences, around two fifths seen once. The source of this sequence is a man in his 60s in good health. Sequenced material: blood.

CDR3 bases: TGTGCCAGCAGTTTAGTGACAGGGAGCTCGGAGACCCAGTACTTC. Its translation is CASSLVTGSSETQYF. V and J are TRBV12-3 or TRBV12-4 and TRBJ2-5; the match to TRBD1 covers 7 bases. V gave up 1 base and J gave up 5 bases; unmatched junction bases: 7. The CDR3 runs to 15 residues.